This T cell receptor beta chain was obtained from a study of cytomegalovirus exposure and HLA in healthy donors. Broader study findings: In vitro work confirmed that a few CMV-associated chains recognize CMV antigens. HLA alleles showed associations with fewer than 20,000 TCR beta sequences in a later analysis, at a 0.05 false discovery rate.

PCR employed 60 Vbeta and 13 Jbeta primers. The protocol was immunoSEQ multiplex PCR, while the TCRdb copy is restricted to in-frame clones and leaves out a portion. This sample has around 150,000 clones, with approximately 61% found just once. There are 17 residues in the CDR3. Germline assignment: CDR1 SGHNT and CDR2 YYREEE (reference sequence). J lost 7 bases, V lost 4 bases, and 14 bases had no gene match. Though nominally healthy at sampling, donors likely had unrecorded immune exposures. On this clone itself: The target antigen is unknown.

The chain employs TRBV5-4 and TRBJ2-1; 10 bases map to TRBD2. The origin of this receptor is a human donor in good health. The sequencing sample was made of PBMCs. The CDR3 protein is CASSPPGASGGPNEQFF. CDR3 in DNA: TGTGCCAGCAGCCCTCCGGGAGCTAGCGGGGGACCAAATGAGCAGTTCTTC.